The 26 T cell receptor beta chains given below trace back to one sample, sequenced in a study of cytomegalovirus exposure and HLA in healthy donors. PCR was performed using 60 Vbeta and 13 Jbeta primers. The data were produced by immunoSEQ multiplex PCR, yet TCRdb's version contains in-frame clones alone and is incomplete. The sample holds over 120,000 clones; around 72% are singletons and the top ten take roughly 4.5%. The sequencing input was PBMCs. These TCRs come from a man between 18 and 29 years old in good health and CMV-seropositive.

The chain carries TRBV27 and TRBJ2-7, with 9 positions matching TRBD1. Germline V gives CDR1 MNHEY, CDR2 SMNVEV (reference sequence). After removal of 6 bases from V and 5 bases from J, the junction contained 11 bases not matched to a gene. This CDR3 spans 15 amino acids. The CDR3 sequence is CASREGSGTGNEQYF. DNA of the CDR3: TGTGCCAGCAGAGAAGGGTCAGGGACAGGGAACGAGCAGTACTTC.

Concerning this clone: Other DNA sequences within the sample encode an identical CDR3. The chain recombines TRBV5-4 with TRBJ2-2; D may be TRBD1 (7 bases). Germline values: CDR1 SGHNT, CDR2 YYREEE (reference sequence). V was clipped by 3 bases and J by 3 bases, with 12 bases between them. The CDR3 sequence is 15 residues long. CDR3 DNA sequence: TGTGCCAGCAGCTCTTCAGGGGGGCACACCGGGGAGCTGTTTTTT. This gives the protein CASSSSGGHTGELFF.

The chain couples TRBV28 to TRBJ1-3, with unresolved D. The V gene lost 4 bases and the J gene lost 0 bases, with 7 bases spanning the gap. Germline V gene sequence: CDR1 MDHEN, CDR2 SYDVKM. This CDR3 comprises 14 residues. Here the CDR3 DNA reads TGTGCCAGCAGTTACGCAGGCTCTGGAAACACCATATATTTT. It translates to CASSYAGSGNTIYF.

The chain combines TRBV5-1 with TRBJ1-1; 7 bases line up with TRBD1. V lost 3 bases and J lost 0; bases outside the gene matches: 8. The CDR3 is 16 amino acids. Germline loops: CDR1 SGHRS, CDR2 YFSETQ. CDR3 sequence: CASSSRDRTMNTEAFF. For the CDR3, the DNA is TGCGCCAGCAGCTCCAGGGACAGAACAATGAACACTGAAGCTTTCTTT.

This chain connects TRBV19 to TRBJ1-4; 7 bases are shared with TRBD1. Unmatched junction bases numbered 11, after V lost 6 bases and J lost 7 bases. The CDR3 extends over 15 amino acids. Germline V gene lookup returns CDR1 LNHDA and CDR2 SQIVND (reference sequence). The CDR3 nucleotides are TGTGCCAGTAGCCCGACCGGGACAGACCCTGAAAAACTGTTTTTT. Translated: CASSPTGTDPEKLFF.

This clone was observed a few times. The CDR3 nucleotides are TGTGCCAGCAGCAGAGGGACTAGCGGGAGGTGGGACACAGATACGCAGTATTTT. This encodes CASSRGTSGRWDTDTQYF. The chain is built from TRBV5-6 and TRBJ2-3, with 15 bases identical to TRBD2. V shed 4 bases and J 2 bases; nucleotides not matched to a gene: 8. This CDR3 is 18 amino acids long. CDR1 is SGHDT and CDR2 is YYEEEE in the germline V gene. Full variable domain (remainder filled in from reference TRBV5-6 and TRBJ2-3): DAGVTQSPTHLIKTRGQQVTLRCSPKSGHDTVSWYQQALGQGPQFIFQYYEEEERQRGNFPDRFSGHQFPNYSSELNVNALLLGDSALYLCASSRGTSGRWDTDTQYFGPGTRLTVL.

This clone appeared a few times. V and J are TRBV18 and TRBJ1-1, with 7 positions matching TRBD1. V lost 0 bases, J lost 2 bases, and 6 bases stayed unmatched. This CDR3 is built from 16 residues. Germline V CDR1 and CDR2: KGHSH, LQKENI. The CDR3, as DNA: TGTGCCAGCTCACCACCTAATAGGGGGCGCAACACTGAAGCTTTCTTT. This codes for CASSPPNRGRNTEAFF.

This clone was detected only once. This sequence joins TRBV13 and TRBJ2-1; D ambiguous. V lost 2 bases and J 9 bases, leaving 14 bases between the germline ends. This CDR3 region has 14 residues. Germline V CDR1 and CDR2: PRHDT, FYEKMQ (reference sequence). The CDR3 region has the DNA TGTGCCAGCAGCTTAAGATCAGGTTCAGGTGAGCAGTTCTTC. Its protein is CASSLRSGSGEQFF.

Here the CDR3 reads CASSPGLPNQPQHF. CDR3 nucleotide sequence: TGTGCCAGCAGCCCGGGACTGCCCAATCAGCCCCAGCATTTT. J is TRBJ1-5 and V is TRBV11-2; possibly TRBD1 for D (5 bases). Germline V gene sequence: CDR1 SGHAT, CDR2 FQNNGV. V lost 5 bases, J lost 3 bases, and 11 bases lay in between. The CDR3 is 14 amino acids.

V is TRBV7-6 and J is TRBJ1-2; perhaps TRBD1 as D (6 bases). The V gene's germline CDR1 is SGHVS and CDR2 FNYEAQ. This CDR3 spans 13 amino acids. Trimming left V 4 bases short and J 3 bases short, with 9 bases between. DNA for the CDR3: TGTGCCAGCAGCTGGGGACATGACTATGGCTACACCTTC. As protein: CASSWGHDYGYTF.

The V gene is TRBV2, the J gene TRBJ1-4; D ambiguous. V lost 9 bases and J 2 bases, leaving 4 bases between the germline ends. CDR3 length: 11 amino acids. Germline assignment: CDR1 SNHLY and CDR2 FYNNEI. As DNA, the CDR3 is TGTGCCAGTTCGACTAATGAAAAACTGTTTTTT. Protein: CASSTNEKLFF.

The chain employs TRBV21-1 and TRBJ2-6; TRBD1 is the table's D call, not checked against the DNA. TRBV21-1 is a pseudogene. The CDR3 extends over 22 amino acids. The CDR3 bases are TGTGCCAGCAGCAATTACTCGGCTCACCTAAGACAAACAGATTCTGGGGCCAACGTCCTGACTTTC. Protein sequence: CASSNYSAHLRQTDSGANVLTF.

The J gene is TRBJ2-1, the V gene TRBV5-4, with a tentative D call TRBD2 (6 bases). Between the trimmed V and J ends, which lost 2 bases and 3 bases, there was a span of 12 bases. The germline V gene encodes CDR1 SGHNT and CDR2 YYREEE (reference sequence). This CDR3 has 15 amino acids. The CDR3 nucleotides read TGTGCCAGCAGCTTCCTAGCGTCCAGCTACAATGAGCAGTTCTTC. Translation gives CASSFLASSYNEQFF. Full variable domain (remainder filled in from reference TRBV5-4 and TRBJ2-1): ETGVTQSPTHLIKTRGQQVTLRCSSQSGHNTVSWYQQALGQGPQFIFQYYREEENGRGNFPPRFSGLQFPNYSSELNVNALELDDSALYLCASSFLASSYNEQFFGPGTRLTVL.

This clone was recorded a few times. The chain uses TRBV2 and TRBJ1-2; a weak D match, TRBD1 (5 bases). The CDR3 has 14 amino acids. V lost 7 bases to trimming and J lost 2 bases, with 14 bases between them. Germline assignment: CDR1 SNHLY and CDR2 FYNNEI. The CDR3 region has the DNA TGTGCCAGCACTCCAGGCAGGGTAAACTATGGCTACACCTTC. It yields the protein CASTPGRVNYGYTF.

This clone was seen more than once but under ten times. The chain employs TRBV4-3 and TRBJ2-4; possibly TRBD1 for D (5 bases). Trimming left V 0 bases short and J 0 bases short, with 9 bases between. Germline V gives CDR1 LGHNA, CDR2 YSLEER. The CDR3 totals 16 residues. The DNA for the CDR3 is TGCGCCAGCAGCCAAGATTGGCAGGGAGCCAAAAACATTCAGTACTTC. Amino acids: CASSQDWQGAKNIQYF.

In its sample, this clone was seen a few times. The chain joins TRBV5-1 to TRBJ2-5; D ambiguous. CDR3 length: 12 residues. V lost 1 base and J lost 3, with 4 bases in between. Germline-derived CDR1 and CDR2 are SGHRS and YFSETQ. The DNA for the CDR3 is TGCGCCAGCAGCTTGAACAAAGAGACCCAGTACTTC. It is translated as CASSLNKETQYF.

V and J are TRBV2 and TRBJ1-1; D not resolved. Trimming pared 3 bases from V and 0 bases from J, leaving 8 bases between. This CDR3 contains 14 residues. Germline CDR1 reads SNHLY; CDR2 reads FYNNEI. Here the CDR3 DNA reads TGTGCCAGCAGTGACTGGGCCCTGAACACTGAAGCTTTCTTT. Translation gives CASSDWALNTEAFF.

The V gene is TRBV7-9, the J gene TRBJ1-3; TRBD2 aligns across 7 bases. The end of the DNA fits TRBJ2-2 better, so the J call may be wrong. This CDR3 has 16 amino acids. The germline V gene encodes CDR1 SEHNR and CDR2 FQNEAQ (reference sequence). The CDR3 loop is CASSLEAGEIVGELFF. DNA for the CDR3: TGTGCCAGCAGCCTTGAGGCGGGAGAAATTGTCGGGGAGCTGTTTTTT.

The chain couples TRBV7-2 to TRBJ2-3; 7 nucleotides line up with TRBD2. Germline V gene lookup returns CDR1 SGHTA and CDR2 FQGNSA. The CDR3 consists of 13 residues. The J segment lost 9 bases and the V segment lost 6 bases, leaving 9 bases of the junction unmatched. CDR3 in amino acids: CASSPAGTTTQYF. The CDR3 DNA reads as TGTGCCAGCAGTCCAGCCGGGACTACCACGCAGTATTTT.

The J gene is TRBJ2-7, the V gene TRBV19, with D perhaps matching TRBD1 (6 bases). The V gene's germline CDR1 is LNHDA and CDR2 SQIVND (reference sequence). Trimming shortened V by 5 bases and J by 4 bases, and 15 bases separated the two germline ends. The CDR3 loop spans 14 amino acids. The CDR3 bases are TGTGCCAGTAGTCCCGCAGGGGCCGGGTACGAGCAGTACTTC. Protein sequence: CASSPAGAGYEQYF.

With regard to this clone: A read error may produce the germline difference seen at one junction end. The CDR3 region is CASSLEREVFYNEQFF. The CDR3, as DNA: TGTGCCAGTAGTTTAGAGCGGGAGGTCTTCTACAATGAGCAGTTCTTC. The chain carries TRBV19 and TRBJ2-1; 9 bases line up with TRBD2. The CDR3 loop spans 16 amino acids. Per germline, CDR1 LNHDA and CDR2 SQIVND (reference sequence).

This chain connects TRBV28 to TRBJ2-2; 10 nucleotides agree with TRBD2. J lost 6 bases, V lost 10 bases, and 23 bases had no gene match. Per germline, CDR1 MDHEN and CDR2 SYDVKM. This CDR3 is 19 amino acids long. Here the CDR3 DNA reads TGTGCCACCCGCTCGAGAATAGCGGGGGGCGGCGGGTTGGCCGGGGAGCTGTTTTTT. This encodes CATRSRIAGGGGLAGELFF.

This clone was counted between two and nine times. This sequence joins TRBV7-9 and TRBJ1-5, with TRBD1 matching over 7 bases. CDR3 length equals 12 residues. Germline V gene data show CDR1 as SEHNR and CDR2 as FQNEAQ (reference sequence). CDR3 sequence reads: CATGNSNQPQHF. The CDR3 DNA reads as TGTGCGACAGGGAATAGCAATCAGCCCCAGCATTTT. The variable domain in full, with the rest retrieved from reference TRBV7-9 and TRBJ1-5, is DTGVSQNPRHKITKRGQNVTFRCDPISEHNRLYWYRQTLGQGPEFLTYFQNEAQLEKSRLLSDRFSAERPKGSFSTLEIQRTEQGDSAMYLCATGNSNQPQHFGDGTRLSIL.

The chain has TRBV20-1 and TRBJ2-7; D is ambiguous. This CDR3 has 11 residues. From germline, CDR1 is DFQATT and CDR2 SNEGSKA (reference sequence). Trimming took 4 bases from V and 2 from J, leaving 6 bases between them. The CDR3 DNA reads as TGCAGTGCTACGGAGACCTACGAGCAGTACTTC. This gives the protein CSATETYEQYF.

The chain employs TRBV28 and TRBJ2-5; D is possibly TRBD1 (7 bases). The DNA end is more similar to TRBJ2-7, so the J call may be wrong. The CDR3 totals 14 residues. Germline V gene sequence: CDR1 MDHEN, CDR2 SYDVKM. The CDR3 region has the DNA TGTGCCACCTCGGACAGGACTACAATGGGCGAGCAGTACTTC. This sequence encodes CATSDRTTMGEQYF.

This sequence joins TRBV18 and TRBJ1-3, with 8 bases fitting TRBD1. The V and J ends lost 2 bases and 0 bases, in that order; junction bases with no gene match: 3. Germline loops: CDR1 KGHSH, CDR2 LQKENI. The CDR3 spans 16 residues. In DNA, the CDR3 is TGTGCCAGCTCACCAGCGGACAGGGTCTCTGGAAACACCATATATTTT. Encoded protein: CASSPADRVSGNTIYF.